This T cell receptor beta chain was sequenced during a study of blood T cell repertoires in COVID-19. About the study: T cells, B-cell-depleted T cells, or PBMCs supplied cDNA or gDNA.

Trimming pared 2 bases from V and 2 bases from J, leaving 7 bases between. The CDR3 totals 14 residues. CDR1 KGHSH and CDR2 LQKENI come from the germline V gene. The authors' processing: Amplification with reference gene primers provided the estimates of nucleated cell counts. This table comes from immunoSEQ multiplex PCR, and its TCRdb copy is limited to in-frame clones, with some not included. From that table come the V and J calls and clone size; the DNA was used to work out D and trimming. This table has about 220,000 clones, 65% to 90% appearing once. As for this clone: Other DNA sequences in this specimen translate into the identical CDR3.

This rearrangement joins TRBV18 to TRBJ1-5; D gene uncertain. Sequences were obtained from peripheral blood. This sequence was found in a human donor in a cohort sampled during active COVID-19. CDR3 sequence (DNA): TGTGCCAGCTCACCAGGAACAGGCAATCAGCCCCAGCATTTT. Translation: CASSPGTGNQPQHF.